This record concerns one TCR beta chain sequence. This sample is drawn from a study of human thymus T cells. The table came from immunoSEQ multiplex PCR; TCRdb's copy has only in-frame clones and leaves some out. The table includes some 40,000 clones, over 85% detected once. Donors were healthy Finnish infants having corrective surgery for congenital heart defects. The sample taken for sequencing was blood. The source is a boy under two years old with a congenital heart defect but otherwise immunologically healthy.

CDR3 sequence reads: CASSFRGRSNYGYTF. The DNA of the CDR3 is TGTGCCAGCAGCTTCCGAGGCCGCAGTAACTATGGCTACACCTTC. J is TRBJ1-2 and V is TRBV11-2; D call uncertain. Trimming took off 3 bases at V and 1 base at J, with 12 bases between the two ends. CDR3 length: 15 amino acids. In germline, CDR1 is SGHAT, CDR2 FQNNGV.